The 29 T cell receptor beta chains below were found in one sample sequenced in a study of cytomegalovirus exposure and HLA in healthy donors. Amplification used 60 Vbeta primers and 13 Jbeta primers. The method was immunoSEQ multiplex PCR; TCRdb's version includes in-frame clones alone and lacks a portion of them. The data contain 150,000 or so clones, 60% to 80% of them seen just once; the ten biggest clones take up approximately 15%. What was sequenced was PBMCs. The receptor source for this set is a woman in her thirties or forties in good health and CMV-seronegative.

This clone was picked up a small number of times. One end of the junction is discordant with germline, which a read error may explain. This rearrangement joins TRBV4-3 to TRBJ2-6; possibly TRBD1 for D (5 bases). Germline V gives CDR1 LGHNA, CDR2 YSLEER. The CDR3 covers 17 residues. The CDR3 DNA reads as TGCGCCAGCAGCCAAGATCCGGACCCCTCTGGGGCCAACGGCCTGACTTTC. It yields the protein CASSQDPDPSGANGLTF.

CDR3 in DNA: TGTGCCAGCAGGATCGGGGGGTCCACAGATACGCAGTATTTT. Encoded protein: CASRIGGSTDTQYF. The chain links TRBV6-6 to TRBJ2-3; TRBD2 agrees at 7 bases. Germline V lookup: CDR1 MNHNY, CDR2 SVGAGI (reference sequence). Germline trimming cut 6 bases from V and 2 bases from J; bases unmatched to any gene: 5. The CDR3 has 14 residues.

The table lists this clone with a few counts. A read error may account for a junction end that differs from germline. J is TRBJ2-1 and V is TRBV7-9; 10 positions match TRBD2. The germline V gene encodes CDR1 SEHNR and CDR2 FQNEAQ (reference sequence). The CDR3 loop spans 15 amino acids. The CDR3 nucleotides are TGTTCCAGCAGCCGACTAGCGGGCTCCTACAATGAGCAGTTCTTC. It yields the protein CSSSRLAGSYNEQFF. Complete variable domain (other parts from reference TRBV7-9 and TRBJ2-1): DTGVSQNPRHKITKRGQNVTFRCDPISEHNRLYWYRQTLGQGPEFLTYFQNEAQLEKSRLLSDRFSAERPKGSFSTLEIQRTEQGDSAMYLCSSSRLAGSYNEQFFGPGTRLTVL.

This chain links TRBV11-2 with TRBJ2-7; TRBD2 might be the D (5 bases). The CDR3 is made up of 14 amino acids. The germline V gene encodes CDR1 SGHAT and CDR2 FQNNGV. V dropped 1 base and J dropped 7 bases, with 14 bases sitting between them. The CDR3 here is CASSLVQLPGEQYF. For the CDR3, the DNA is TGTGCCAGCAGCTTAGTCCAGCTTCCGGGAGAGCAGTACTTC.

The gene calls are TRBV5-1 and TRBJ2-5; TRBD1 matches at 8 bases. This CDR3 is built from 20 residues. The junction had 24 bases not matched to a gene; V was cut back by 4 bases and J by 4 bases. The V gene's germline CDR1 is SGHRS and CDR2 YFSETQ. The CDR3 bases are TGCGCCAGCAGCCCGGCCCGTGGGACAGGCGGACTCCAGCGGCTAGAGACCCAGTACTTC. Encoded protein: CASSPARGTGGLQRLETQYF.

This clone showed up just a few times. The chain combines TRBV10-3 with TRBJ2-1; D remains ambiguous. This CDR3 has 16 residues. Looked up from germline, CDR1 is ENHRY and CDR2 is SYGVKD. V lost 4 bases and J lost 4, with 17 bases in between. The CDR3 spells CAISAASVTVYNEQFF. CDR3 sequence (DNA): TGTGCCATCAGTGCTGCCTCGGTTACAGTTTACAATGAGCAGTTCTTC.

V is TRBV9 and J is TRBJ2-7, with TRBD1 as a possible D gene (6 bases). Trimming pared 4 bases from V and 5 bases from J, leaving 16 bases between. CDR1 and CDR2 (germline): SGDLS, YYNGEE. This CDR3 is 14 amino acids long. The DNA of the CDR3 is TGTGCCAGCAGCCGCTACCAGGGGAGTGACGAGCAGTACTTC. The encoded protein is CASSRYQGSDEQYF.

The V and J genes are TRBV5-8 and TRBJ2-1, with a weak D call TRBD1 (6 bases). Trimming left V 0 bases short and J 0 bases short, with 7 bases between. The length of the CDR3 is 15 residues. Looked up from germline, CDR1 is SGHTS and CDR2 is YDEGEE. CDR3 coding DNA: TGTGCCAGCAGCTTGGGAGGGGGCTCCTACAATGAGCAGTTCTTC. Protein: CASSLGGGSYNEQFF.

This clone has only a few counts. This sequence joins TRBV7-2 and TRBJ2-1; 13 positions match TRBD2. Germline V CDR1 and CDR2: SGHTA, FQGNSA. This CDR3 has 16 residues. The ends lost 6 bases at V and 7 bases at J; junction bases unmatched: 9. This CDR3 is CASRLLAGGTGNEQFF. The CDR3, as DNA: TGTGCCAGCAGATTACTAGCGGGAGGGACGGGAAATGAGCAGTTCTTC.

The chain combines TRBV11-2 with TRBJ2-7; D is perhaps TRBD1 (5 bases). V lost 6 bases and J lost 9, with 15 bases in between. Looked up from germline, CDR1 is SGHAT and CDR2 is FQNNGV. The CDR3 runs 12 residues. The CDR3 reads CASSVRDLGQYF. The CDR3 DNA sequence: TGTGCCAGCAGTGTCAGGGATTTAGGGCAGTACTTC.

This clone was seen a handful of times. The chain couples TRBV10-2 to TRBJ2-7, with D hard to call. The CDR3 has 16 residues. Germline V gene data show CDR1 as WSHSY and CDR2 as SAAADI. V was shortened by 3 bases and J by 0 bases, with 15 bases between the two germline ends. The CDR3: CASSDVTLPSSYEQYF. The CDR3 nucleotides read TGCGCCAGCAGTGATGTCACCCTACCTAGCTCCTACGAGCAGTACTTC.

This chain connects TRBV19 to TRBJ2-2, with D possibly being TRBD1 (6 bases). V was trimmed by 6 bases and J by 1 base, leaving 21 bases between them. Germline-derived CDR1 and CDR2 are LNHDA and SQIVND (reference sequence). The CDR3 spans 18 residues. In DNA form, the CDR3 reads TGTGCCAGTAGCATTATTTCCGGACAGAAAAGGAACACCGGGGAGCTGTTTTTT. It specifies CASSIISGQKRNTGELFF. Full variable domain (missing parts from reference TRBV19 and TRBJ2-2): DGGITQSPKYLFRKEGQNVTLSCEQNLNHDAMYWYRQDPGQGLRLIYYSQIVNDFQKGDIAEGYSVSREKKESFPLTVTSAQKNPTAFYLCASSIISGQKRNTGELFFGEGSRLTVL.

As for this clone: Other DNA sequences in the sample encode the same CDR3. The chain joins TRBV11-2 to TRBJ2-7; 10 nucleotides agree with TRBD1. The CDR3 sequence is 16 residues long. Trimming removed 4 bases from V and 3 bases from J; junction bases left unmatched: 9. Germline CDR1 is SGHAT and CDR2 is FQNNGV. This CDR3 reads CASSSYKGQGYYEQYF. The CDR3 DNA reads TGTGCCAGCAGCTCCTACAAGGGACAGGGGTACTACGAGCAGTACTTC.

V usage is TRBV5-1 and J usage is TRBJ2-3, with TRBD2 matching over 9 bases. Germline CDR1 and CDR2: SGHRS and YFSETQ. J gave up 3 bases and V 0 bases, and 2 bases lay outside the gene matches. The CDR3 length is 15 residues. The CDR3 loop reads CASSLDGLATDTQYF. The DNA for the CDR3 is TGCGCCAGCAGCTTGGACGGACTAGCGACAGATACGCAGTATTTT. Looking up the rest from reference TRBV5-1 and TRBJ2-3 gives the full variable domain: KAGVTQTPRYLIKTRGQQVTLSCSPISGHRSVSWYQQTPGQGLQFLFEYFSETQRNKGNFPGRFSGRQFSNSRSEMNVSTLELGDSALYLCASSLDGLATDTQYFGPGTRLTVL.

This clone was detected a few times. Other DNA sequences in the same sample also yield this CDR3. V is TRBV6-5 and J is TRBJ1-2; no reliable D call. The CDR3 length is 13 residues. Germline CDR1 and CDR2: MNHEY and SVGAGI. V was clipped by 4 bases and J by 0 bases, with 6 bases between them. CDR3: CASSSTANYGYTF. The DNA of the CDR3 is TGTGCCAGCAGTTCAACAGCTAACTATGGCTACACCTTC.

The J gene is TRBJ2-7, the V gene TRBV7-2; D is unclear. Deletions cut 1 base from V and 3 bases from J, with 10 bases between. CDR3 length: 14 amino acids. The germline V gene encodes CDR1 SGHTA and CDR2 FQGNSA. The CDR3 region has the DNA TGTGCCAGCAGCTTAGATCGCGGCCTCTACGAGCAGTACTTC. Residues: CASSLDRGLYEQYF.

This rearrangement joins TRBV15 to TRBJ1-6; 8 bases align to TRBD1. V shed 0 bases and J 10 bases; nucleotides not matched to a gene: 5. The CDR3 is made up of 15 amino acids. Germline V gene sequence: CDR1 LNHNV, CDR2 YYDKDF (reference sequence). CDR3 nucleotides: TGTGCCACCAGCAGAGATGACAGGGGTCCCTCACCCCTCCACTTT. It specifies CATSRDDRGPSPLHF.

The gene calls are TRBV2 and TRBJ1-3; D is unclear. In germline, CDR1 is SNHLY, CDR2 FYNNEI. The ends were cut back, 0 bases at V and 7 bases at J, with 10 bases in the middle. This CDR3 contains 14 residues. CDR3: CASSEAPAGNTIYF. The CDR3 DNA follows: TGTGCCAGCAGTGAAGCCCCGGCGGGCAACACCATATATTTT.

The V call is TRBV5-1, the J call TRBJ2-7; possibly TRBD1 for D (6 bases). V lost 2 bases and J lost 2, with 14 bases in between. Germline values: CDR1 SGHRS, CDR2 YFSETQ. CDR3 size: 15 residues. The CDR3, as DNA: TGCGCCAGCAGCTTAGGCTCAGGGGCCCCCTACGAGCAGTACTTC. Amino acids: CASSLGSGAPYEQYF.

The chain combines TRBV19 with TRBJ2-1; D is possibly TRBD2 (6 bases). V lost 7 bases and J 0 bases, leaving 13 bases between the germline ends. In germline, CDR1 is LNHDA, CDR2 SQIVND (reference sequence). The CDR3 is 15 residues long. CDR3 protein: CASTIAVSSYNEQFF. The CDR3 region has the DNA TGTGCCAGTACCATAGCGGTTAGCTCCTACAATGAGCAGTTCTTC.

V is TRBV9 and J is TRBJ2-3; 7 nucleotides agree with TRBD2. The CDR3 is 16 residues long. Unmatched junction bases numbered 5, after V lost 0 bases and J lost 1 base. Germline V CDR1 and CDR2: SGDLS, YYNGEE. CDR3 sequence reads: CASSVGTREGTDTQYF. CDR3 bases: TGTGCCAGCAGCGTAGGTACACGGGAGGGCACAGATACGCAGTATTTT. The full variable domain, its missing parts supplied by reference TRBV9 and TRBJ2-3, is DSGVTQTPKHLITATGQRVTLRCSPRSGDLSVYWYQQSLDQGLQFLIQYYNGEERAKGNILERFSAQQFPDLHSELNLSSLELGDSALYFCASSVGTREGTDTQYFGPGTRLTVL.

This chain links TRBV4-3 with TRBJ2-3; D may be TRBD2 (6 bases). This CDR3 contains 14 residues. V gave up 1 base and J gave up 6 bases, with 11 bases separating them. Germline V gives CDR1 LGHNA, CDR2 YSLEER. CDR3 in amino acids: CASSQVGGTDTQYF. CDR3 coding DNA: TGCGCCAGCAGCCAAGTGGGCGGGACGGATACGCAGTATTTT.

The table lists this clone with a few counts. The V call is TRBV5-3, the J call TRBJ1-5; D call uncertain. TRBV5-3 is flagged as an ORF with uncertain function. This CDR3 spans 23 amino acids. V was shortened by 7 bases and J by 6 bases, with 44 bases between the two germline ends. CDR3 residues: CARGKNAGSQNSEFPDRFQPQHF. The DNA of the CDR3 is TGTGCCAGAGGAAAAAATGCGGGCAGTCAGAATTCCGAATTCCCCGACCGATTTCAGCCCCAGCATTTT.

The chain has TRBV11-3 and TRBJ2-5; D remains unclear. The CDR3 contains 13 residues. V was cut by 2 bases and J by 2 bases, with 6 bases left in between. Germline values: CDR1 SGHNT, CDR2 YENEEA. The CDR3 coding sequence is TGTGCCAGCAGCTTAACCAGACAAGAGACCCAGTACTTC. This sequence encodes CASSLTRQETQYF.

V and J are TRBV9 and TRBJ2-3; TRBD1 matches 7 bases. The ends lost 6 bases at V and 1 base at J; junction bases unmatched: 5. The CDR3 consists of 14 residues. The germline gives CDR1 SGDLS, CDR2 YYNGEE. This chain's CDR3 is CASTPDRGTDTQYF. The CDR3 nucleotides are TGTGCCAGCACCCCAGACAGGGGCACAGATACGCAGTATTTT.

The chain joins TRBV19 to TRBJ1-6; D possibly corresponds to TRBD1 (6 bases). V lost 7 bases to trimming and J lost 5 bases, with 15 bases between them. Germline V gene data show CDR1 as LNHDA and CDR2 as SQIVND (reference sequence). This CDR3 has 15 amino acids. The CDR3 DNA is TGTGCCAGTAACCTCGACACAGGGAATAATTCACCCCTCCACTTT. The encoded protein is CASNLDTGNNSPLHF.

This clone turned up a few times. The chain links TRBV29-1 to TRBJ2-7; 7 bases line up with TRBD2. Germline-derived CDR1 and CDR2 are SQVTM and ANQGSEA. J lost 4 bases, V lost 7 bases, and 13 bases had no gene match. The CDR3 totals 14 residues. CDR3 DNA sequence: TGCAGCGGCCGAAACTACGGACTAGTATACGAGCAGTACTTC. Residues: CSGRNYGLVYEQYF.

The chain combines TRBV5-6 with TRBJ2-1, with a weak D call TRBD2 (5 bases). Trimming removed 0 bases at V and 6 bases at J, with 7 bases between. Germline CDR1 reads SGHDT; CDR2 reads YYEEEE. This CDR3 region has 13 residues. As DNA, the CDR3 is TGTGCCAGCAGCTTGGATCGGGGCAATGAGCAGTTCTTC. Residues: CASSLDRGNEQFF.

CDR3 amino acids: CASSLGREREQYF. DNA of the CDR3: TGTGCCAGCAGCTTAGGTCGGGAACGGGAGCAGTACTTC. The chain uses TRBV7-2 and TRBJ2-7, with D possibly being TRBD2 (5 bases). Per germline, CDR1 SGHTA and CDR2 FQGNSA. The CDR3 sequence is 13 residues long. The V end lost 1 base, the J end lost 7 bases, and 11 bases lay between the germline ends.